The rows below give T cell receptor beta chains drawn from one sample of a study of T cell repertoires in cytomegalovirus infection. TCRdb called the reads again in MiXCR, with one record for every CDR3 protein. The table shows roughly 760,000 distinct CDR3 sequences, with roughly 36% occurring only once. The specimen was PBMCs. All receptors come from a human donor in good health (CMV status not recorded). Some clones in this sample may be carry-over from other donors' samples. CDR3s include the opening cysteine and the closing phenylalanine or tryptophan. Fields, in order: J gene, V gene, clone size, D gene, CDR3 protein, CDR3 DNA. D genes are given only for firm matches. Some rows mark clone size as missing; the rest say once, few, many or name a class of expanded clone.

>TRBJ2-1|TRBV19|few|TRBD2
CASSIDGGTSGRREQFF
TGTGCCAGTAGTATAGATGGAGGGACTAGCGGGAGGCGTGAGCAGTTCTTC
>TRBJ2-2|TRBV7-8|many|TRBD2
CASSLGLAGGRNTGELFF
TGTGCCAGCAGCTTAGGACTAGCGGGGGGACGGAACACCGGGGAGCTGTTTTTT
>TRBJ1-1|TRBV12-3/TRBV12-4|NA|NA
CASSLRGDRGAVTEALF
TGTGCCAGCAGTTTACGGGGCGATCGGGGGGCGGTCACTGAAGCTTTATTT
>TRBJ1-1|TRBV2|few|NA
CASSDRVYTEAFF
TGTGCCAGCAGTGACCGGGTTTACACTGAAGCTTTCTTT
>TRBJ1-2|TRBV2|NA|NA
CASTTSNYGYTF
TGTGCCAGCACGACATCTAACTATGGCTACACCTTC
>TRBJ1-5|TRBV7-2|NA|NA
CASSFADNHPPHF
TGTGCCAGCAGCTTCGCAGACAATCATCCCCCGCATTTT
>TRBJ2-7|TRBV2|few|NA
CASRSDPDYEQYF
TGTGCCAGCAGATCCGACCCAGACTACGAGCAGTACTTC
>TRBJ2-2|TRBV19|few|NA
CASTRARDITGELFF
TGTGCCAGTACTCGTGCAAGGGATATCACCGGGGAGCTGTTTTTT
>TRBJ2-3|TRBV10-2|few|NA
CASSGQVGTDTQYF
TGCGCCAGCAGTGGACAGGTCGGCACAGATACGCAGTATTTT
>TRBJ2-2|TRBV11-2|NA|TRBD1
CASSLWTGRVSGELFF
TGTGCCAGCAGCTTATGGACAGGACGGGTATCCGGGGAGCTGTTTTTT
>TRBJ2-3|TRBV12-3/TRBV12-4|few|TRBD2
CASSSGQLDSGRVDTQYF
TGTGCCAGCAGTTCGGGACAGTTAGATAGCGGGAGGGTCGATACGCAGTATTTT
>TRBJ2-1|TRBV10-3|NA|TRBD1
CAIRGQVTYNEQFF
TGTGCCATCAGAGGACAGGTCACCTACAATGAGCAGTTCTTC
>TRBJ1-1|TRBV7-8|NA|NA
CAGIGGGVGTEAFF
TGTGCCGGCATCGGGGGGGGGGTAGGTACAGAAGCTTTCTTT
>TRBJ2-7|TRBV5-1|few|NA
CASSAGQTVGHEQYF
TGCGCCAGCAGCGCGGGACAGACCGTAGGCCACGAGCAGTACTTC
>TRBJ1-4|TRBV2|few|NA
CASRLDGNEKLFF
TGTGCCAGCAGGCTGGACGGAAATGAAAAACTGTTTTTT
>TRBJ1-2|TRBV6-5|few|TRBD1
CASSYSRRGRGGGGYTF
TGTGCCAGCAGTTACTCGCGCAGGGGGCGCGGTGGGGGTGGCTACACCTTC
>TRBJ1-4|TRBV7-2|many|TRBD1
CASSPPDRAVGEKLFF
TGTGCCAGCAGCCCTCCAGACAGGGCGGTGGGGGAAAAACTGTTTTTT